The 15 T cell receptor beta chains listed next were all sequenced from one sample in a study of PD-1 blockade in classical Hodgkin lymphoma. Each patient relapsed following autologous stem cell transplantation, and prior brentuximab vedotin exposure differed. Some clones are missing from TCRdb's copy, which holds only in-frame ones; the method was immunoSEQ multiplex PCR. The data contain about 94,000 clones, roughly 89% of them singletons. The sequencing here drew on peripheral blood mononuclear cells (PBMCs), taken before the second cycle of nivolumab. The receptors originated from a human donor with classical Hodgkin lymphoma.

This clone was detected only a few times. The chain combines TRBV28 with TRBJ2-7, with a weak D call TRBD1 (5 bases). In germline, CDR1 is MDHEN, CDR2 SYDVKM. The CDR3 is 14 amino acids. The ends were cut back, 6 bases at V and 3 bases at J, with 15 bases in the middle. CDR3 sequence reads: CASRALLGVYEQYF. The CDR3 nucleotides are TGTGCCAGCAGAGCACTCCTAGGGGTCTACGAGCAGTACTTC.

The chain combines TRBV28 with TRBJ1-5, with 7 bases fitting TRBD1. Germline CDR1 is MDHEN and CDR2 is SYDVKM. CDR3 size: 17 residues. The J segment lost 0 bases and the V segment lost 0 bases, leaving 5 bases of the junction unmatched. CDR3 region: CASSLWGTAYSNQPQHF. CDR3 sequence (DNA): TGTGCCAGCAGTTTATGGGGGACAGCGTATAGCAATCAGCCCCAGCATTTT.

This clone was observed a single time. V usage is TRBV7-8 and J usage is TRBJ2-1; 10 bases agree with TRBD2. V lost 3 bases to trimming and J lost 2 bases; unmatched junction nucleotides: 1. This CDR3 spans 15 amino acids. CDR1 is SGHVS and CDR2 is FQNEAQ in the germline V gene. In nucleotides, the CDR3 is TGTGCCAGCAGCTTCGGACTAGCGGCCTACAATGAGCAGTTCTTC. Residues: CASSFGLAAYNEQFF. Based on the CDR3 plus reference TRBV7-8 and TRBJ2-1, the full variable domain is GAGVSQSPRYKVAKRGQDVALRCDPISGHVSLFWYQQALGQGPEFLTYFQNEAQLDKSGLPSDRFFAERPEGSVSTLKIQRTQQEDSAVYLCASSFGLAAYNEQFFGPGTRLTVL.

The rearrangement joins TRBV14 to TRBJ2-7; no definite D call. CDR1 and CDR2 from the germline V gene are SGHDN and FVKESK. Trimming took 3 bases from V and 12 from J, leaving 15 bases between them. This CDR3 contains 12 residues. The CDR3 DNA follows: TGTGCCAGCAGCCAGGTAGCCGCGGTTCGGTACTTC. The encoded protein is CASSQVAAVRYF.

The chain links TRBV10-3 to TRBJ2-7; 10 bases are shared with TRBD1. The CDR3 length is 14 residues. The J segment lost 2 bases and the V segment lost 7 bases, leaving 5 bases of the junction unmatched. Germline V gives CDR1 ENHRY, CDR2 SYGVKD. The chain's CDR3 is CAIKGTGEPYEQYF. CDR3 nucleotide sequence: TGTGCCATCAAAGGGACAGGGGAACCCTACGAGCAGTACTTC.

This chain uses TRBV7-9 with TRBJ1-1, with D perhaps TRBD1 (5 bases). V dropped 4 bases and J dropped 8 bases, with 11 bases sitting between them. CDR3 length: 12 residues. Per the germline V gene, CDR1 is SEHNR and CDR2 is FQNEAQ (reference sequence). The CDR3 DNA reads TGTGCCAGCAGCTGGGGTGGGACCGAAGCTTTCTTT. Translation gives CASSWGGTEAFF.

This sequence joins TRBV6-4 and TRBJ2-1, with a tentative D call TRBD2 (7 bases). Per the germline V gene, CDR1 is MRHNA and CDR2 is SNTAGT. The CDR3 sequence is 14 residues long. Trimming removed 6 bases at V and 8 bases at J, with 17 bases between. CDR3 sequence reads: CASSPGEGHDEQFF. The DNA of the CDR3 is TGTGCCAGCAGCCCGGGGGAGGGACACGATGAGCAGTTCTTC.

The rearrangement uses TRBV7-9 and TRBJ2-1; 7 bases match TRBD2. CDR1 and CDR2 (germline): SEHNR, FQNEAQ (reference sequence). The V and J ends lost 2 bases and 1 base, in that order; junction bases with no gene match: 8. There are 17 residues in the CDR3. The CDR3 DNA reads TGTGCCAGCAGCTTAAAATCCGGCGGGGGATCCTACAATGAGCAGTTCTTC. It is translated as CASSLKSGGGSYNEQFF.

The chain recombines TRBV6-1 with TRBJ2-3; D remains unclear. Per the germline V gene, CDR1 is MNHNS and CDR2 is SASEGT. V lost 3 bases, J lost 2 bases, and 0 bases lay in between. The length of the CDR3 is 11 residues. CDR3 nucleotides: TGTGCCAGCAGTGACACAGATACGCAGTATTTT. Translated, it gives CASSDTDTQYF.

This clone showed up just once. The CDR3 loop reads CAWSVPGLSSQETQYF. The CDR3 DNA sequence: TGTGCCTGGAGTGTACCAGGGTTATCCTCTCAAGAGACCCAGTACTTC. The genes are TRBV30 and TRBJ2-5, with a tentative D call TRBD1 (5 bases). The CDR3 consists of 16 residues. Trimming took 0 bases from V and 2 from J, leaving 16 bases between them. Germline loops: CDR1 GTSNPN, CDR2 SVGIG (reference sequence). Filled out from reference TRBV30 and TRBJ2-5, the complete variable domain reads SQTIHQWPATLVQPVGSPLSLECTVEGTSNPNLYWYRQAAGRGLQLLFYSVGIGQISSEVPQNLSASRPQDRQFILSSKKLLLSDSGFYLCAWSVPGLSSQETQYFGPGTRLLVL.

V usage is TRBV7-9 and J usage is TRBJ2-1; D may correspond to TRBD1 or TRBD2 (5 bases each). The V end was cut by 5 bases, the J end by 12 bases, with 35 bases between. This CDR3 contains 19 residues. The V gene's germline CDR1 is SEHNR and CDR2 FQNEAQ (reference sequence). The CDR3 DNA reads TGTGCCAGCAGCGCACCACCCGCCGGGACCAACCTTCGGTATTATCGGCAGTTCTTC. It specifies CASSAPPAGTNLRYYRQFF.

V gene TRBV19 combines with J gene TRBJ2-1, with D tentatively TRBD1 (5 bases). Germline V gene data show CDR1 as LNHDA and CDR2 as SQIVND (reference sequence). This CDR3 region has 18 residues. V lost 0 bases and J lost 0, with 15 bases in between. CDR3 loop: CASSIDPIGVSSYNEQFF. The CDR3, as DNA: TGTGCCAGTAGTATAGACCCGATAGGGGTAAGCTCCTACAATGAGCAGTTCTTC.

The chain is built from TRBV5-1 and TRBJ1-2, with 11 bases matching TRBD1. From germline, CDR1 is SGHRS and CDR2 YFSETQ. This CDR3 spans 17 amino acids. The V gene end was trimmed by 0 bases and the J gene end by 6 bases; junction bases not matched to a gene: 10. DNA of the CDR3: TGCGCCAGCAGCTTGGGATATTGGGACAGGGGGAACAATGGCTACACCTTC. Residues: CASSLGYWDRGNNGYTF.

The chain has TRBV6-6 and TRBJ1-1; 7 bases are shared with TRBD1. Unmatched junction bases numbered 4, after V lost 5 bases and J lost 1 base. CDR1 is MNHNY, CDR2 SVGAGI, per germline (reference sequence). CDR3 length: 14 residues. The CDR3 DNA sequence: TGTGCCAGCAGTCCGACAGGGACGAACACTGAAGCTTTCTTT. It translates to CASSPTGTNTEAFF.

This clone appeared a few times. CDR3: CASSPTGWGEQYF. In DNA form, the CDR3 reads TGTGCCAGCAGCCCTACAGGGTGGGGCGAGCAGTACTTC. This sequence joins TRBV5-4 and TRBJ2-7; tentatively, D is TRBD1 (6 bases). Trimming took 4 bases from V and 6 from J, leaving 14 bases between them. The CDR3 extends over 13 amino acids. CDR1 is SGHNT, CDR2 YYREEE, per germline (reference sequence).